This TCR beta chain was sequenced for a study of post-analysis software for immune sequencing data. Study-level information: Both relapsing-remitting and secondary progressive multiple sclerosis featured among the disease courses, as did progressive-relapsing multiple sclerosis.

A remark on this clonotype: Its antigen is undetermined.

The TCR beta cDNA libraries contained unique molecular identifiers. From around 1 to 9.1 million T cells, hundreds of thousands of cDNA molecules were obtained. Each CDR3 protein gets one entry after TCRdb re-called the PCR reads with MiXCR. The data show approximately 570,000 distinct CDR3 sequences, around 44% seen once. Study-level findings and limits: There was significantly lower normalized Chao1 diversity in multiple sclerosis patients than in controls. Among roughly 5 TRBV segments more frequent in patients than controls were TRBV5-6, TRBV5-1 and TRBV20-1.

This CDR3 comprises 12 residues. Trimming took 6 bases from V and 8 from J, leaving 8 bases between them. CDR1 and CDR2 (germline): WSHSY, SAAADI. This receptor was taken from a girl under 18 with multiple sclerosis. This chain connects TRBV10-2 to TRBJ1-6; no definite D call. Material: blood. CDR3 sequence reads: CASRDGYSPLHF. CDR3 nucleotides: TGCGCCAGCAGGGACGGGTATTCACCCCTCCACTTT.